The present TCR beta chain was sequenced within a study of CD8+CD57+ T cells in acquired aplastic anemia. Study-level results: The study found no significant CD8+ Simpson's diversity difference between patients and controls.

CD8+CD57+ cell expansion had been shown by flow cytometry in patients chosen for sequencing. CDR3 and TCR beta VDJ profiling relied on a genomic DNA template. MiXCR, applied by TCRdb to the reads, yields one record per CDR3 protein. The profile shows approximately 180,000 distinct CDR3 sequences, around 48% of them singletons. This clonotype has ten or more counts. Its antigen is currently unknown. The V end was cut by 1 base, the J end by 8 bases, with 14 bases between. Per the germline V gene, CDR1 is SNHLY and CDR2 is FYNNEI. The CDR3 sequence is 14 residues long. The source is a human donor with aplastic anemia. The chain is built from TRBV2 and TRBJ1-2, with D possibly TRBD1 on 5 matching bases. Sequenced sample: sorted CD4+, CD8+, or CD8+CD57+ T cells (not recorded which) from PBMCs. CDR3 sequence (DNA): TGTGCCAGCAGTGAAGACCTGGGGCCTGCCGGCTACACCTTC. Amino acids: CASSEDLGPAGYTF. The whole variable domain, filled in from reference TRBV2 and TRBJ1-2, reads EPEVTQTPSHQVTQMGQEVILRCVPISNHLYFYWYRQILGQKVEFLVSFYNNEISEKSEIFDDQFSVERPDGSNFTLKIRSTKLEDSAMYFCASSEDLGPAGYTFGSGTRLTVV.